The clone carrying this TCR beta chain was found a few times. The antigen is not known. Naive CD8 libraries were made from approximately 20,000 to 1,000,000 sorted cells, and they used 10%, 30% or 50% RNA. Isolation of naive CD8 T cells was achieved by sorting on a CD8+CD4-CCR7+CD45RA+ phenotype. Germline V gene data show CDR1 as MNHEY and CDR2 as SMNVEV (reference sequence). The CDR3 loop spans 17 amino acids. The ends lost 4 bases at V and 4 bases at J; junction bases unmatched: 8. The data were obtained in a study of molecular identifiers for immune sequencing clone quantification. Whole-study findings and limits: Highly expanded clone sizes could be underestimated through barcode sharing by identical TCR molecules. Clones above 20 RNA copies held over 98% of effector molecules, under 1% in naive cells.

MiXCR was run by TCRdb on the PCR reads, yielding one entry per CDR3 protein. The table has more than 250,000 distinct CDR3 sequences, 20% to 25% seen once. What was sequenced was naive CD8+ T cells from blood, with Jurkat cell RNA spiked in. Subset described: FACS-sorted CD8+CD4-CCR7+CD45RA+ naive T cells. The source of this sequence is a human donor in good health. Some libraries in this study had Jurkat cell RNA spiked in. The chain links TRBV27 to TRBJ2-3, with 13 bases that match TRBD2. The CDR3 reads CASSSRLLAGGPDTQYF. The CDR3 DNA sequence: TGTGCCAGCAGTTCGCGTTTACTAGCGGGGGGGCCAGATACGCAGTATTTT.